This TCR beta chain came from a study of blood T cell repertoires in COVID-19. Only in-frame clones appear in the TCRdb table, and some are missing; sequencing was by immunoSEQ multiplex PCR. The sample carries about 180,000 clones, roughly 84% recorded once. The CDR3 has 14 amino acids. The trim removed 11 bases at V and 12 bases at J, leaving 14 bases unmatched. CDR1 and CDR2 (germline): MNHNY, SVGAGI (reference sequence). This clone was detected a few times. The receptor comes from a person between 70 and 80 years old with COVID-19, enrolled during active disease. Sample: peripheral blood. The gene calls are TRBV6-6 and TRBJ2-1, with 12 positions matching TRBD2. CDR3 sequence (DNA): TGTGCCGTACGACTAGCGGGGGATAGGATGGGGCAGTTCTTC. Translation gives CAVRLAGDRMGQFF.